A single count supports the clone carrying this T cell receptor (beta chain). This entry belongs to a study of blood T cell repertoires in COVID-19. Study summary: Acute and convalescent COVID-19 samples came from the United States, Italy and Spain. PBMCs, B-cell-depleted T cells, or T cells were the source of the cDNA or gDNA that made up the material.

In the source study's methods: Reference gene primer amplification gave estimated nucleated cell counts. Generated by immunoSEQ multiplex PCR, the TCRdb table keeps only in-frame clones and is missing some. D and trimming come from the DNA, and the V and J calls and clone size come from that table. The profile shows about 350,000 clones, around nine tenths of them singletons. The CDR3 runs 15 residues. Germline CDR1 and CDR2: SGHDT and YYEEEE. V lost 0 bases and J lost 5, with 12 bases in between. The chain links TRBV5-6 to TRBJ1-3; TRBD1 might be the D (6 bases). The receptor was isolated from a woman aged 60-75 years with COVID-19, enrolled during active disease. The source material was peripheral blood. The CDR3: CASSLGPQGRNTIYF. The CDR3 DNA sequence: TGTGCCAGCAGCTTGGGTCCGCAGGGGCGAAACACCATATATTTT.